Listed below are T cell receptor beta chains from one sample, sequenced in a study of CD4 T cells in relation to SARS-CoV-2 and coronaviruses. Their cognate antigens are unknown. Clones were read by immunoSEQ multiplex PCR, and TCRdb kept only the in-frame ones, dropping some. The sample holds some 21,000 clones, less than 85% seen once. The sample taken for sequencing was CD4+ T cells from PBMCs, cultured in vitro. These receptors all come from a human donor in good health. CDR3s include the opening cysteine and the closing phenylalanine or tryptophan. A D gene is named only where the DNA matches it firmly. Only some rows state a clone size, as once, few, many or a class for expanded clones.

TRBJ1-1 TRBV7-8 NA TRBD1 TGTGCCAGCAGGTATTACGGGAGGGTCCGGGACAGGATGAACACTGAAGCTTTCTTT CASRYYGRVRDRMNTEAFF
TRBJ2-1 TRBV19 few NA TGTGCCAGTAGTATTAGACCGTGGAATGAGCAGTTCTTC CASSIRPWNEQFF
TRBJ1-1 TRBV18 NA NA TGTGCCAGCTCACCAGGGAACACTGAAGCTTTCTTT CASSPGNTEAFF
TRBJ2-7 TRBV29-1 NA TRBD1 TGCAGCGTTGTTGGGACAGAGACCTACGAGCAGTACTTC CSVVGTETYEQYF
TRBJ2-7 TRBV7-9 NA TRBD2 TGTGCCAGCTCCCGGGAGACTAGCGTTTGGGGCGAGCAGTACTTC CASSRETSVWGEQYF
TRBJ1-2 TRBV4-2 NA TRBD1 TGTGCCAGCAGGTCATCGGACAGGGTAGTCGGCTACACCTTC CASRSSDRVVGYTF
TRBJ2-7 TRBV19 NA NA TGTGCCAGTAGTGGGGGTTCGCTTACCTACGAGCAGTACTTC CASSGGSLTYEQYF
TRBJ2-7 TRBV19 NA TRBD2 TGTGCCAGTAGTCCTGGGACTAGCGGGAGGACCACTTTC CASSPGTSGRTTF
TRBJ2-5 TRBV14 NA TRBD1 TGTGCCAGCAGCCAAGGAAGGGGGCAGGGGAAAGAGACCCAGTACTTC CASSQGRGQGKETQYF
TRBJ2-1 TRBV10-3 few TRBD2 TGTGCCACCCTTTTTAGCGGGGTCTACAATGAGCAGTTCTTC CATLFSGVYNEQFF
TRBJ2-3 TRBV5-1 NA TRBD1 TGCGCCAGCAGCCAAGGACAGGGGGATACGCAGTATTTT CASSQGQGDTQYF
TRBJ2-3 TRBV5-1 NA TRBD1 TGCGCCAGCAACCCGGGACAGAACACAGATACGCAGTATTTT CASNPGQNTDTQYF
TRBJ1-1 TRBV4-1 few NA TGCGCCAGCAGCCCTCCGGGACGGACGAACACTGAAGCTTTCTTT CASSPPGRTNTEAFF